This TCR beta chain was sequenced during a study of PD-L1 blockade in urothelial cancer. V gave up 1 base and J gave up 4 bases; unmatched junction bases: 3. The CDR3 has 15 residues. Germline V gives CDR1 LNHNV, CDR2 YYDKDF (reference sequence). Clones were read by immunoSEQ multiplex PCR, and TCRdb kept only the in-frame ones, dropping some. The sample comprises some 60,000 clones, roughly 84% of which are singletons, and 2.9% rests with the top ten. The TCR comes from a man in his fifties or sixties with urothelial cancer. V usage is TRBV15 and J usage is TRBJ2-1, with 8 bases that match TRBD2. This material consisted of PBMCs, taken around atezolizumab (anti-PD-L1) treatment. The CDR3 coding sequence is TGTGCCACCAGCAGAGGAGCGGGAGCGTACAATGAGCAGTTCTTC. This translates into CATSRGAGAYNEQFF.